The next 14 T cell receptor beta chains were all read from a single sample in a study of blood T cells in healthy people across ages. A sample-barcoded 5' primer and a J-beta primer mix were used in a second PCR of roughly 7 to 12 cycles. From the 5' RACE reads, TCRdb called clonotypes with MiXCR, one entry per CDR3 protein. The sample records roughly 800,000 distinct CDR3 sequences, roughly 60% being singletons. Sequenced material: blood. Receptors were obtained from a man aged 25-45 years in good health.

This rearrangement joins TRBV6-1 to TRBJ2-4; D is possibly TRBD1 (6 bases). The J call may be mistaken, given a closer DNA end match to TRBJ2-7. The CDR3 is 12 amino acids. CDR1 MNHNS and CDR2 SASEGT come from the germline V gene. The CDR3: CASTRGPYEQYF. The DNA for the CDR3 is TGTGCCAGCACCAGGGGCCCTTACGAGCAGTACTTC.

V and J are TRBV3-1 and TRBJ2-4; 7 positions match TRBD1. V was pared by 4 bases and J by 11 bases, with 11 bases of the junction left unmatched. Looked up from germline, CDR1 is LGHDT and CDR2 is YNNKEL (reference sequence). The length of the CDR3 is 14 residues. CDR3 in amino acids: CASSRSDHRGVQYF. As DNA, the CDR3 is TGTGCCAGCAGCCGCTCGGACCACAGGGGTGTTCAGTACTTC. The entire variable domain, with the rest obtained from reference TRBV3-1 and TRBJ2-4, is as follows: DTAVSQTPKYLVTQMGNDKSIKCEQNLGHDTMYWYKQDSKKFLKIMFSYNNKELIINETVPNRFSPKSPDKAHLNLHINSLELGDSAVYFCASSRSDHRGVQYFGAGTRLSVL.

V and J are TRBV11-2 and TRBJ2-3; 10 bases agree with TRBD2. Germline values: CDR1 SGHAT, CDR2 FQNNGV. This CDR3 is built from 17 residues. V was clipped by 4 bases and J by 3 bases; unmatched bases: 10. CDR3 region: CASSSLAGGGSTDTQYF. Here the CDR3 DNA reads TGTGCCAGCAGCTCCTTAGCGGGGGGCGGGTCGACAGATACGCAGTATTTT.

The V gene is TRBV20-1, the J gene TRBJ1-2; no clear D gene. The V end was cut by 8 bases, the J end by 4 bases, with 14 bases between. Germline-derived CDR1 and CDR2 are DFQATT and SNEGSKA (reference sequence). The CDR3 contains 12 residues. CDR3 nucleotides: TGCAGTACGAGACCAGGCCCCTATGGCTACACCTTC. Protein sequence: CSTRPGPYGYTF.

The chain combines TRBV7-8 with TRBJ2-3; no firm D call. CDR1 SGHVS and CDR2 FQNEAQ come from the germline V gene. Trimming left V 2 bases short and J 2 bases short, with 8 bases between. CDR3 size: 14 residues. The CDR3 protein is CASSLPSLTDTQYF. The CDR3 coding sequence is TGTGCCAGCAGCTTACCCAGTCTCACAGATACGCAGTATTTT.

The CDR3 DNA reads TGCGCCAGCAGATCCGGGGTCTGGGATGAAAAACTGTTTTTT. Translated: CASRSGVWDEKLFF. The genes are TRBV5-1 and TRBJ1-4; D uncertain. Trimming shortened V by 5 bases and J by 6 bases, and 14 bases separated the two germline ends. Germline lookup yields CDR1 SGHRS and CDR2 YFSETQ. The CDR3 consists of 14 residues.

The rearrangement joins TRBV20-1 to TRBJ2-3, with D perhaps TRBD1 (6 bases). This CDR3 spans 15 amino acids. Per germline, CDR1 DFQATT and CDR2 SNEGSKA (reference sequence). V was cut by 4 bases and J by 0 bases, with 14 bases left in between. The CDR3 region has the DNA TGCAGTGCTATTCCGACAGGTTCTAGCACAGATACGCAGTATTTT. This codes for CSAIPTGSSTDTQYF.

The chain links TRBV7-3 to TRBJ2-1; 7 nucleotides agree with TRBD2. The germline V gene encodes CDR1 SGHTA and CDR2 FQGTGA. The CDR3 sequence is 15 residues long. V lost 4 bases to trimming and J lost 8 bases; unmatched junction nucleotides: 11. The CDR3 protein is CASSSQAGAVDEQFF. DNA of the CDR3: TGTGCCAGCAGCTCGCAGGCGGGAGCGGTCGATGAGCAGTTCTTC.

The chain recombines TRBV20-1 with TRBJ2-7, with 10 bases that match TRBD1. The junction had 11 bases not matched to a gene; V was cut back by 5 bases and J by 4 bases. This CDR3 spans 15 amino acids. The germline V gene has CDR1 DFQATT and CDR2 SNEGSKA (reference sequence). The CDR3, as DNA: TGCAGTGCTCCTTTCCAGGACAGGGGGAAGTACGAGCAGTACTTC. Translating it yields CSAPFQDRGKYEQYF.

This chain links TRBV7-2 with TRBJ1-2; D unresolved. CDR1 SGHTA and CDR2 FQGNSA come from the germline V gene. The length of the CDR3 is 14 residues. V lost 6 bases to trimming and J lost 3 bases, with 14 bases between them. CDR3 nucleotides: TGTGCCAGCAGACTGAGCGCCGGATACTATGGCTACACCTTC. It specifies CASRLSAGYYGYTF.

The sample holds one count of this clonotype. This chain links TRBV10-3 with TRBJ2-7, with D perhaps given as TRBD1 or TRBD2 (5 bases each). The V end lost 7 bases, the J end lost 1 base, and 14 bases lay between the germline ends. Germline CDR1 ENHRY, CDR2 SYGVKD. The CDR3 runs 14 residues. The CDR3 nucleotides are TGTGCCATCATAGGGGAGAAGTCATCCTACGAGCAGTACTTC. Translation: CAIIGEKSSYEQYF.

This sequence joins TRBV3-1 and TRBJ1-4; 9 bases align to TRBD1. J gave up 10 bases and V 0 bases, and 0 bases lay outside the gene matches. Germline V CDR1 and CDR2: LGHDT, YNNKEL (reference sequence). The CDR3 totals 13 residues. In DNA form, the CDR3 reads TGTGCCAGCAGCCAAGAGGACAGGGGAAAACTGTTTTTT. Its protein is CASSQEDRGKLFF.

This rearrangement joins TRBV5-5 to TRBJ2-3; D possibly corresponds to TRBD2 (5 bases). Germline V gene data show CDR1 as SGHKS and CDR2 as YYEKEE (reference sequence). V shed 1 base and J shed 2 bases, with 8 bases lying between them. CDR3 size: 14 residues. The CDR3 region has the DNA TGTGCCAGCAGCTTGCAGCGGATCACAGATACGCAGTATTTT. Amino acids: CASSLQRITDTQYF. Full variable domain (rest looked up from reference TRBV5-5 and TRBJ2-3): DAGVTQSPTHLIKTRGQQVTLRCSPISGHKSVSWYQQVLGQGPQFIFQYYEKEERGRGNFPDRFSARQFPNYSSELNVNALLLGDSALYLCASSLQRITDTQYFGPGTRLTVL.

This chain joins TRBV25-1 and TRBJ2-7; 7 bases map to TRBD2. The CDR3 extends over 13 amino acids. Germline CDR1 is MGHDK and CDR2 is SYGVNS. V shed 8 bases and J 1 base; nucleotides not matched to a gene: 5. The CDR3 region is CASSGTNSYEQYF. DNA of the CDR3: TGTGCCAGCTCCGGGACTAATTCCTACGAGCAGTACTTC.